Listed below are T cell receptor beta chains from one sample, sequenced in a study of blood T cell repertoires in COVID-19. Clones were sequenced by immunoSEQ multiplex PCR, and TCRdb holds only the in-frame ones, with some missing. Seen here are about 150,000 clones, 88% observed once, and the top ten hold approximately 2.5%. The material sequenced was peripheral blood. Receptors were obtained from a human donor in a cohort sampled during active COVID-19. CDR3s include the opening cysteine and the closing phenylalanine or tryptophan. A D gene is named only where the DNA matches it firmly. Rows give clone size only sometimes, using once, few, many, or a class for an expanded clone.

clone_size,j_call,v_call,d_call,cdr3_nt,cdr3_aa
once,TRBJ2-1,TRBV11-2,TRBD2,TGTGCCAGCAGCTTAGGACTAGCGACTAGTTATGAGCAGTTCTTC,CASSLGLATSYEQFF
.,TRBJ2-5,TRBV19,.,TGTGCCAGTAGTAGCGGCCACCAAGAGACCCAGTACTTC,CASSSGHQETQYF
.,TRBJ2-2,TRBV7-9,.,TGTGCCAGCAGCTCTCCGTGGGACACGGAAAACACCGGGGAGCTGTTTTTT,CASSSPWDTENTGELFF
once,TRBJ2-7,TRBV28,TRBD2,TGTGCCAGTTCATCGCCGGGACTAGCGGTCCACGAGCAGTACTTC,CASSSPGLAVHEQYF
.,TRBJ1-2,TRBV28,.,TGTGCCAGCAGTCGATACAGGATCCGGGGCTACACCTTC,CASSRYRIRGYTF
.,TRBJ1-2,TRBV5-5,.,TGTGCCAGCACCCGGTCTCCCTCGGGGGGCGACTATGGCTACACCTTC,CASTRSPSGGDYGYTF
once,TRBJ2-7,TRBV13,TRBD2,TGTGCCAGCAGCTTAGCTCCTAGCGGGAGCAACGAGCAGTACTTC,CASSLAPSGSNEQYF
.,TRBJ2-3,TRBV7-6,.,TGTGCCAGCAGCTTAGTCAGTTGGGATACGCAGTATTTT,CASSLVSWDTQYF
once,TRBJ1-6,TRBV7-8,.,TGTGCCAGCAGCTTAGTAGTATTCGGCAGGGCCGGTTCACCCCTCCACTTT,CASSLVVFGRAGSPLHF
few,TRBJ1-5,TRBV19,.,TGTGCCAGTAGCCAACATGGGCCCCAGCATTTT,CASSQHGPQHF
.,TRBJ1-3,TRBV10-3,.,TGTGCCATCAGTGACCCCGGGCGGGAGAACACCATATATTTT,CAISDPGRENTIYF
.,TRBJ1-1,TRBV29-1,TRBD1,TGCAGCGTGGCGGGACAGGGGGTTTTTAACACTGAAGCTTTCTTT,CSVAGQGVFNTEAFF
once,TRBJ2-3,TRBV5-1,.,TGCGCCAGCAGCTGGCGGCCGGCCGAGCGGAGGGATACGCAGTATTTT,CASSWRPAERRDTQYF
many,TRBJ2-1,TRBV9,.,TGTGCCAGCAGCGCCATCCTACAGGGCGTGACGAGCAATGAGCAGTTCTTC,CASSAILQGVTSNEQFF
.,TRBJ1-6,TRBV7-2,.,TGTGCCAGCAGTCAAGCAAATAATTCACCCCTCCACTTT,CASSQANNSPLHF
.,TRBJ2-2,TRBV19,.,TGTGCCAGTAGTCCCGGGACAAGCAACACCGGGGAGCTGTTTTTT,CASSPGTSNTGELFF
.,TRBJ2-3,TRBV20-1,TRBD2,TGCAGTGCTAGTTTGGAGTCGACTAGCGGGATCACAGATACGCAGTATTTT,CSASLESTSGITDTQYF
once,TRBJ2-1,TRBV6-2/TRBV6-3,TRBD2,TGTGCCAGCAGTTCGCCCCGACTAGCGAGCTACAATGAGCAGTTCTTC,CASSSPRLASYNEQFF
.,TRBJ2-1,TRBV7-3,.,TGTGCCAGCAGCGATACCCCGGGCTACAATGAGCAGTTCTTC,CASSDTPGYNEQFF
.,TRBJ2-1,TRBV7-8,.,TGTGCCAGCAGCTTAGGTGTCGGGGGGCTTAACAATGAGCAGTTCTTC,CASSLGVGGLNNEQFF
.,TRBJ1-1,TRBV4-2,TRBD1,TGTGCCAGCAGCCAAGCAGGGGGCCCAGCAAACACTGAAGCTTTCTTT,CASSQAGGPANTEAFF
.,TRBJ1-5,TRBV20-1,TRBD1,TGCAGTGCTAGTCCCCACGGGACAGGCAATCAGCCCCAGCATTTT,CSASPHGTGNQPQHF
.,TRBJ2-7,TRBV28,.,TGTGCCAGCAGTTTACCAGGACAGAACTACGAGCAGTACTTC,CASSLPGQNYEQYF
.,TRBJ1-6,TRBV6-6,.,TGTGCCAGCACCGCGTACGCCTACAATTCACCCCTCCACTTT,CASTAYAYNSPLHF
.,TRBJ1-6,TRBV9,.,TGTGCCAGCAGCCTCGACACAGGGAGTAATTCACCCCTCCACTTT,CASSLDTGSNSPLHF
.,TRBJ2-5,TRBV18,TRBD1,TGTGCCAGCTCACCGACAGGGGGCTCAGAGACCCAGTACTTC,CASSPTGGSETQYF
.,TRBJ2-6,TRBV28,TRBD1,TGTGCCAGCAGTCCCCCGGGACAGTACTCTGGGGCCAACGTCCTGACTTTC,CASSPPGQYSGANVLTF
.,TRBJ2-7,TRBV20-1,TRBD2,TGCAGTGCTAGTGGAAGCGGGGGGTACGAGCAGTACTTC,CSASGSGGYEQYF
.,TRBJ2-3,TRBV7-2,.,TGTGCCAGCAGCGCCCTAGTGGTGGGCACAGATACGCAGTATTTT,CASSALVVGTDTQYF
once,TRBJ1-6,TRBV18,.,TGTGCCAGCTCACCGAAGGAGAACTATAATTCACCCCTCCACTTT,CASSPKENYNSPLHF
once,TRBJ1-2,TRBV7-8,TRBD1,TGTGCCAGCAGCGACAGGGGGCGTACAGGTGGCTACACCTTC,CASSDRGRTGGYTF
.,TRBJ1-6,TRBV13,.,TGTGCCAGCAGACCTGCAGGGTCCTATAATTCACCCCTCCACTTT,CASRPAGSYNSPLHF
.,TRBJ1-2,TRBV3-1/TRBV3-2,TRBD1,TGTGCCAGCAGCATGGCGGGGACAGGGGATCACTATGGCTACACCTTC,CASSMAGTGDHYGYTF
once,TRBJ2-7,TRBV5-4,.,TGTGCCAGCAGCCCAGCAACTAGCAAAGGTTCCTACGAGCAGTACTTC,CASSPATSKGSYEQYF
.,TRBJ1-6,TRBV3-1/TRBV3-2,.,TGTGCCAGCAGCCGGGGCGGGAGATACAATTCACCCCTCCACTTT,CASSRGGRYNSPLHF
.,TRBJ1-2,TRBV29-1,TRBD1,TGCAGCGTCTACACTCCGGACAGGGGGGACAGAGGCTACACCTTC,CSVYTPDRGDRGYTF
.,TRBJ2-7,TRBV30,TRBD1,TGTGCCTGGAGGGGGACAGGGTCCTACGAGCAGTACTTC,CAWRGTGSYEQYF
.,TRBJ2-1,TRBV4-1,.,TGCGCCAGCGCTCAGGGGCTGGGTGAGCAGTTCTTC,CASAQGLGEQFF
few,TRBJ2-1,TRBV2,.,TGTGCCAGCAGTGAAGCTGAAGCGAGGTCCTACAATGAGCAGTTCTTC,CASSEAEARSYNEQFF
once,TRBJ2-3,TRBV5-1,TRBD1,TGCGCCAGCAGCTTCTCAGGGGGCATCTCAGATACGCAGTATTTT,CASSFSGGISDTQYF
.,TRBJ1-5,TRBV27,.,TGTGCCAGCAGCCCCTGGACGAGCGGGGGGAGCAAGAATCAGCCCCAGCATTTT,CASSPWTSGGSKNQPQHF
.,TRBJ2-3,TRBV5-5,.,TGTGCCAGCAGCTTTGACCGGGCAGATACGCAGTATTTT,CASSFDRADTQYF
.,TRBJ2-6,TRBV4-3,TRBD1,TGCGCCAGCAGCCAAGATGCCAGGGGGACCTCTGGGGCCAACGTCCTGACTTTC,CASSQDARGTSGANVLTF
.,TRBJ2-6,TRBV28,TRBD1,TGTGCCAGCAGCCAGACCGGGACAGGGCGGGGGTCTGGGGCCAACGTCCTGACTTTC,CASSQTGTGRGSGANVLTF
once,TRBJ2-5,TRBV4-2,TRBD1,TGTGCCAGCAGCCAAGATTTAAAGGACAGGATAGGAAAAGAGACCCAGTACTTC,CASSQDLKDRIGKETQYF
.,TRBJ2-7,TRBV7-6,TRBD1,TGTGCCAGCAGCTTAGACCCTGCAAACAGGGGGCTTGAGCAGTACTTC,CASSLDPANRGLEQYF
.,TRBJ2-3,TRBV19,TRBD2,TGTGCCAGTAGTATAGCTAGCGGGGGCCATACAGATACGCAGTATTTT,CASSIASGGHTDTQYF
.,TRBJ2-1,TRBV7-9,TRBD2,TGTGCCAGCAGCTTAGTACTAGCGGGGGGCCGGGCGAATGAGCAGTTCTTC,CASSLVLAGGRANEQFF
few,TRBJ1-5,TRBV30,.,TGTGCCTGGAGTGCCAGGGGCCCTCAGGGACCCCAGCATTTT,CAWSARGPQGPQHF